What follows are 16 T cell receptor beta chains derived from one specimen sequenced in a study of T cell responses to AZD1222 COVID-19 vaccine. Using immunoSEQ multiplex PCR, the repertoire was profiled, and TCRdb retains in-frame clones only, with some absent. The data contain over 95,000 clones, about nine tenths of them singletons. Sequenced material: peripheral blood, taken 28 days after the second AZD1222 dose. The receptors here all came from an adult who received the AZD1222 COVID-19 vaccine.

This rearrangement joins TRBV28 to TRBJ2-2; 9 positions match TRBD1. CDR3 size: 14 residues. CDR1 MDHEN and CDR2 SYDVKM come from the germline V gene. The V gene end was trimmed by 6 bases and the J gene end by 5 bases; junction bases not matched to a gene: 4. The CDR3 region is CASRTGGVTGELFF. In DNA, the CDR3 is TGTGCCAGCAGGACAGGGGGGGTGACCGGGGAGCTGTTTTTT. Combining the CDR3 with reference TRBV28 and TRBJ2-2 gives the whole variable domain DVKVTQSSRYLVKRTGEKVFLECVQDMDHENMFWYRQDPGLGLRLIYFSYDVKMKEKGDIPEGYSVSREKKERFSLILESASTNQTSMYLCASRTGGVTGELFFGEGSRLTVL.

This clone was counted a few times. The chain is built from TRBV6-5 and TRBJ2-7; D possibly corresponds to TRBD1 (6 bases). Trimming pared 6 bases from V and 2 bases from J, leaving 14 bases between. Germline values: CDR1 MNHEY, CDR2 SVGAGI. The CDR3 has 14 amino acids. CDR3 coding DNA: TGTGCCAGCAGGACTTCCAGGGGTGCCTACGAGCAGTACTTC. As protein: CASRTSRGAYEQYF.

The rearrangement links TRBV6-2 or TRBV6-3 to TRBJ1-2; D remains ambiguous. The germline V gene encodes CDR1 MNHEY and CDR2 SVGEGT. V lost 2 bases, J lost 4 bases, and 17 bases lay in between. The CDR3 is made up of 16 amino acids. The CDR3 DNA reads TGTGCCAGCAGTTACCCCCCGACTCAGAGAATCTATGGCTACACCTTC. This translates into CASSYPPTQRIYGYTF.

This chain links TRBV5-1 with TRBJ1-1; D call uncertain. Germline V gene lookup returns CDR1 SGHRS and CDR2 YFSETQ. V dropped 0 bases and J dropped 1 base, with 7 bases sitting between them. The CDR3 length is 14 residues. CDR3 sequence: CASSLVGQNTEAFF. In DNA, the CDR3 is TGCGCCAGCAGCTTGGTCGGGCAGAACACTGAAGCTTTCTTT.

The sample holds one count of this clone. This chain joins TRBV4-3 and TRBJ1-4; 8 bases align to TRBD1. The trim removed 1 base at V and 8 bases at J, leaving 6 bases unmatched. Germline V CDR1 and CDR2: LGHNA, YSLEER. The CDR3 is 15 residues long. DNA of the CDR3: TGCGCCAGCAGCCAAGTAGGACAGGGACTAGAAAAACTGTTTTTT. The encoded protein is CASSQVGQGLEKLFF.

V gene TRBV5-5 combines with J gene TRBJ1-1, with D possibly TRBD1 on 5 matching bases. V was cut by 1 base and J by 5 bases, with 12 bases left in between. Germline CDR1 and CDR2: SGHKS and YYEKEE (reference sequence). The length of the CDR3 is 14 residues. CDR3 residues: CASSLIWGETEAFF. CDR3 in DNA: TGTGCCAGCAGCTTGATTTGGGGGGAGACTGAAGCTTTCTTT.

This clone was picked up one time. This CDR3 reads CASSIKRRLTNYGYTF. The CDR3 DNA reads as TGTGCCAGTAGTATTAAACGGAGGCTGACTAACTATGGCTACACCTTC. The V and J genes are TRBV19 and TRBJ1-2; D is ambiguous. Germline CDR1 reads LNHDA; CDR2 reads SQIVND (reference sequence). The length of the CDR3 is 16 residues. V was pared by 3 bases and J by 0 bases, with 14 bases between.

The chain joins TRBV5-1 to TRBJ2-5; TRBD1 agrees at 12 bases. After removal of 4 bases from V and 5 bases from J, the junction contained 12 bases not matched to a gene. The CDR3 is 17 amino acids. Germline loops: CDR1 SGHRS, CDR2 YFSETQ. The CDR3 loop is CASSLTPGTGGAETQYF. The DNA of the CDR3 is TGCGCCAGCAGCCTAACCCCGGGGACAGGGGGCGCGGAGACCCAGTACTTC.

The sample holds one count of this clone. The chain recombines TRBV7-6 with TRBJ2-5; 8 positions match TRBD1. V shed 3 bases and J 5 bases; nucleotides not matched to a gene: 8. The CDR3 contains 15 residues. In germline, CDR1 is SGHVS, CDR2 FNYEAQ. The CDR3 is CASSFQGAGGETQYF. Written as DNA, the CDR3 is TGTGCCAGCAGCTTTCAGGGGGCAGGCGGTGAGACCCAGTACTTC.

The chain is built from TRBV9 and TRBJ2-7, with a tentative D call TRBD1 (5 bases). The germline gives CDR1 SGDLS, CDR2 YYNGEE. Trimming left V 0 bases short and J 3 bases short, with 13 bases between. CDR3 length: 15 amino acids. CDR3 nucleotide sequence: TGTGCCAGCAGCGTAGCTACTGGGGCAGGCTACGAGCAGTACTTC. Its translation: CASSVATGAGYEQYF.

This chain connects TRBV5-1 to TRBJ2-5, with D tentatively TRBD1 (5 bases). CDR3 length: 14 residues. In germline, CDR1 is SGHRS, CDR2 YFSETQ. Trimming pared 0 bases from V and 5 bases from J, leaving 11 bases between. The CDR3 bases are TGCGCCAGCAGCTTGGTGTCAGGGCAGGAGACCCAGTACTTC. Amino acids: CASSLVSGQETQYF. The entire variable domain, with the rest obtained from reference TRBV5-1 and TRBJ2-5, is as follows: KAGVTQTPRYLIKTRGQQVTLSCSPISGHRSVSWYQQTPGQGLQFLFEYFSETQRNKGNFPGRFSGRQFSNSRSEMNVSTLELGDSALYLCASSLVSGQETQYFGPGTRLLVL.

The chain carries TRBV4-3 and TRBJ1-4; D is possibly TRBD1 (5 bases). The CDR3 spans 15 residues. The germline V gene encodes CDR1 LGHNA and CDR2 YSLEER. V was clipped by 0 bases and J by 9 bases, with 14 bases between them. The CDR3 loop reads CASSQDGGVVKKLFF. CDR3 DNA: TGCGCCAGCAGCCAAGATGGGGGGGTTGTGAAAAAACTGTTTTTT.

V and J are TRBV6-5 and TRBJ2-4; D is unclear. The V gene's germline CDR1 is MNHEY and CDR2 SVGAGI. Trimming cost V 4 bases and J 0 bases, with 13 bases left between them. This CDR3 has 16 residues. The CDR3 region is CASSSSSWVAKNIQYF. The CDR3 coding sequence is TGTGCCAGCAGTTCCTCTTCATGGGTAGCCAAAAACATTCAGTACTTC.

The sample holds one count of this clone. V and J are TRBV19 and TRBJ2-1; possibly TRBD1 for D (5 bases). Trimming cost V 5 bases and J 2 bases, with 13 bases left between them. The CDR3 covers 15 residues. Germline assignment: CDR1 LNHDA and CDR2 SQIVND (reference sequence). The CDR3 region is CASSWGPSTYNEQFF. CDR3 DNA sequence: TGTGCCAGTAGTTGGGGCCCTTCTACCTACAATGAGCAGTTCTTC.

This sequence joins TRBV7-9 and TRBJ1-4; D is uncertain. Germline V gene data show CDR1 as SEHNR and CDR2 as FQNEAQ (reference sequence). Trimming stripped 3 bases from V and 0 bases from J, with 8 bases between. The CDR3 contains 15 residues. CDR3 sequence (DNA): TGTGCCAGCAGCTTTCCCATTGCAACTAATGAAAAACTGTTTTTT. Translated: CASSFPIATNEKLFF.

This chain links TRBV4-1 with TRBJ2-1; TRBD1 aligns across 10 bases. Germline CDR1 and CDR2: MGHRA and YSYEKL. V trimming: 0 bases; J trimming: 9 bases; junction bases outside the gene matches: 8. The CDR3 length is 16 residues. The CDR3 DNA follows: TGCGCCAGCAGCCAAGATTGGGACAGGGGATCCCGTGAGCAGTTCTTC. Translating it yields CASSQDWDRGSREQFF.